A selection of T cell receptor beta chains follows, all from one sample in a study of shared clonotypes between healthy human individuals. Clones were read by immunoSEQ multiplex PCR, and TCRdb kept only the in-frame ones, dropping some. The sample lists around 2.1 million clones, 85% to 95% occurring once. What was sequenced was naive CD8+ T cells from PBMCs. All receptors derive from a man aged 18 to 29 in good health. Some clones in this sample may be carry-over from other donors' samples. CDR3s include the opening cysteine and the closing phenylalanine or tryptophan. The D gene is left open where the match is weak. For some rows the clone size is stated as once, few or many, or as a class when expanded; others skip it.

V gene	clone size	CDR3 length	D gene	J gene	CDR3 DNA	CDR3 protein
TRBV29-1	NA	12	TRBD1	TRBJ2-7	TGCAGCGTCCAAGGGGGCGCCTACGAGCAGTACTTC	CSVQGGAYEQYF
TRBV7-2	NA	17	TRBD1	TRBJ2-4	TGTGCCAGCAGCTTAGCCCCCGGGACAGGCACTGGGTCGGTTCAGTACTTC	CASSLAPGTGTGSVQYF
TRBV28	NA	15	NA	TRBJ1-2	TGTGCCAGCAGTTTCATGGGGGCGAAGCATGATGGCTACACCTTC	CASSFMGAKHDGYTF
TRBV6-5	NA	15	NA	TRBJ2-7	TGTGCCAGCAGTTACCCAAGGAACGGGTCCTACGAGCAGTACTTC	CASSYPRNGSYEQYF
TRBV28	NA	16	NA	TRBJ2-1	TGTGCCAGCAGTGCCGAAGGTCGGCAGCCGTACAATGAGCAGTTCTTC	CASSAEGRQPYNEQFF
TRBV10-3	NA	14	TRBD1	TRBJ1-2	TGTGCCATCAGTGTTGGGACAGGGAGCTATGGCTACACCTTC	CAISVGTGSYGYTF
TRBV29-1	NA	14	TRBD1	TRBJ1-2	TGCAGCGTGAAGACAGGGACACCTAACTATGGCTACACCTTC	CSVKTGTPNYGYTF
TRBV7-9	NA	15	TRBD1	TRBJ2-7	TGTGCCAGCAGCTCCCCCGGACAGGGACCGTACGAGCAGTACTTC	CASSSPGQGPYEQYF
TRBV28	NA	15	NA	TRBJ2-5	TGTGCCAGCAGTTTCTCTTCCGGCAGGGAGAAGACCCAGTACTTC	CASSFSSGREKTQYF
TRBV28	once	12	NA	TRBJ2-5	TGTGCCAGCAGTTTATTGGATGAGACCCAGTACTTC	CASSLLDETQYF
TRBV4-1	NA	14	NA	TRBJ2-1	TGCGCCAGCAGCCAAGAGAGGGGGAGGAATGAGCAGTTCTTC	CASSQERGRNEQFF
TRBV5-1	NA	15	NA	TRBJ1-1	TGCGCCAGCAGCTTTCGCAGCCCCCAGGACACTGAAGCTTTCTTT	CASSFRSPQDTEAFF
TRBV11-2	NA	14	NA	TRBJ2-1	TGTGCCAGCAGCCCGGTTAGCGGATTCAATGAGCAGTTCTTC	CASSPVSGFNEQFF
TRBV4-1	NA	17	NA	TRBJ2-7	TGCGCCAGCAGCCAAGACTTCCCAGGGAGCTCACCCTACGAGCAGTACTTC	CASSQDFPGSSPYEQYF
TRBV11-2	NA	16	NA	TRBJ2-3	TGTGCCAGCAGCCCCTACGGACTCCGGGGAACAGATACGCAGTATTTT	CASSPYGLRGTDTQYF
TRBV28	once	14	TRBD2	TRBJ2-7	TGTGCCAGCAGTGCGTCGGGGGGAGTCTACGAGCAGTACTTC	CASSASGGVYEQYF
TRBV5-4	NA	16	TRBD2	TRBJ2-3	TGTGCCAGCAGCTGGGGACTAGCGGGAGCAAGAGATACGCAGTATTTT	CASSWGLAGARDTQYF
TRBV5-1	NA	13	NA	TRBJ2-3	TGCGCCAGCAGCCCTGGGGGTAGGGATACGCAGTATTTT	CASSPGGRDTQYF
TRBV6-5	NA	12	NA	TRBJ2-7	TGTGCCAGCACGGGGGAATCCTACGAGCAGTACTTC	CASTGESYEQYF
TRBV9	NA	15	NA	TRBJ2-1	TGTGCCAGCAGCGGCCGGGACCTGAAGAACAATGAGCAGTTCTTC	CASSGRDLKNNEQFF
TRBV7-9	NA	15	NA	TRBJ2-7	TGTGCCAGCAGCGGCTCGGGGGACGGAACCTACGAGCAGTACTTC	CASSGSGDGTYEQYF
TRBV30	few	14	NA	TRBJ1-5	TGTGCCTGGAGTGTATCCAGGTTTAATCAGCCCCAGCATTTT	CAWSVSRFNQPQHF
TRBV2	NA	16	NA	TRBJ2-7	TGTGCCAGCAGTGGTGCAGGAGGCGGGGGCCACTACGAGCAGTACTTC	CASSGAGGGGHYEQYF
TRBV19	NA	14	NA	TRBJ2-1	TGTGCCACCGATGCACAGGGACCGAACAATGAGCAGTTCTTC	CATDAQGPNNEQFF
TRBV7-2	NA	15	NA	TRBJ2-7	TGTGCCACTTCCAAGGACACAAGGAGCTCCTACGAGCAGTACTTC	CATSKDTRSSYEQYF
TRBV14	NA	16	NA	TRBJ2-7	TGTGCCAGCAGCCCCTACCCCACGGGAGTGGGCTACGAGCAGTACTTC	CASSPYPTGVGYEQYF
TRBV10-2	NA	15	NA	TRBJ2-3	TGCGCCAGCAGTGAGAAGGGAATTTTCACAGATACGCAGTATTTT	CASSEKGIFTDTQYF
TRBV5-5	NA	15	NA	TRBJ2-7	TGTGCCAGCAGCCCGGGGCCTGGGGGTTACTACGAGCAGTACTTC	CASSPGPGGYYEQYF
TRBV27	once	15	NA	TRBJ1-3	TGTGCCAGCAGTTTATTTGGGGACTCTGGAAACACCATATATTTT	CASSLFGDSGNTIYF
TRBV7-8	NA	14	NA	TRBJ1-4	TGTGCCAGCAGCTTCCAGGGATCCGATGAAAAACTGTTTTTT	CASSFQGSDEKLFF
TRBV15	NA	13	NA	TRBJ1-1	TGTGCCACCAGCAGAGACCGGAACACTGAAGCTTTCTTT	CATSRDRNTEAFF
TRBV15	NA	13	NA	TRBJ2-7	TGTGCCACCAGCAGTAGCAGTACCTACGAGCAGTACTTC	CATSSSSTYEQYF
TRBV5-6	NA	15	TRBD1	TRBJ1-1	TGTGCCAGCAGCCCTTGGACAGGGCCGGACACTGAAGCTTTCTTT	CASSPWTGPDTEAFF
TRBV23-1	NA	14	NA	TRBJ2-7	TGCGCCAGCAGTCGTACGAAGCGGAACTACGAGCAGTACTTC	CASSRTKRNYEQYF
TRBV7-8	NA	15	NA	TRBJ1-2	TGTGCCAGCAGCTTAGGTTTAGGGTACTTCTATGGCTACACCTTC	CASSLGLGYFYGYTF
TRBV5-4	once	16	NA	TRBJ1-3	TGTGCCAGCAGTTTTGGAGGGGAAAGCTCTGGAAACACCATATATTTT	CASSFGGESSGNTIYF
TRBV7-9	NA	16	NA	TRBJ2-1	TGTGCCAGCAGCCCCCTCTTGGGGGGGCTAGCCAATGAGCAGTTCTTC	CASSPLLGGLANEQFF
TRBV6-5	NA	16	TRBD1	TRBJ1-2	TGTGCCAGCAGTTCGGGATGGGGGCAGGGGGCAGATGGCTACACCTTC	CASSSGWGQGADGYTF
TRBV15	NA	14	TRBD1	TRBJ1-5	TGTGCCACCAGCTGGGACAGGGATAATCAGCCCCAGCATTTT	CATSWDRDNQPQHF
TRBV4-1	NA	13	NA	TRBJ2-1	TGCGCCAGCAGCCAAGACAGCCTCAATGAGCAGTTCTTC	CASSQDSLNEQFF
TRBV27	NA	15	NA	TRBJ2-3	TGTGCCAGCAGAGTTTCCCGCGGGCGCACAGATACGCAGTATTTT	CASRVSRGRTDTQYF
TRBV28	NA	16	NA	TRBJ1-2	TGTGCCAGCAGTCTTGACGGGGGACCCCCTCTCTATGGCTACACCTTC	CASSLDGGPPLYGYTF
TRBV29-1	NA	12	NA	TRBJ2-7	TGCAGCGTGAAAGAGAGGGGGGGAGAGCAGTACTTC	CSVKERGGEQYF
TRBV7-9	NA	11	NA	TRBJ2-7	TGTGCCAGCAGCCCGAGTTGGGAGCAGTACTTC	CASSPSWEQYF
TRBV2	NA	14	TRBD1	TRBJ1-2	TGTGCCAGCAGCGAACAGGGGGCAGACTATGGCTACACCTTC	CASSEQGADYGYTF
TRBV7-6	NA	15	NA	TRBJ2-7	TGTGCCAGCAGCCCAGTGGAGGAGGGGAGGCACGAGCAGTACTTC	CASSPVEEGRHEQYF
TRBV6-5	NA	15	TRBD2	TRBJ2-3	TGTGCCAGCAGTTACCGTGGGAGGGCCACAGATACGCAGTATTTT	CASSYRGRATDTQYF